The 9 T cell receptor beta chains below were found in one sample sequenced in a study of blood T cells in healthy people across ages. With a J-beta primer mix and a sample-barcoded 5' primer, a second PCR ran roughly 6 to 11 cycles. One entry per CDR3 protein results from TCRdb running MiXCR on the 5' RACE reads. This table holds nearly 1 million distinct CDR3 sequences, 45% to 60% found once. The sequencing input was blood. The receptors shown here come from a woman in her sixties in good health.

As to this clonotype: At one boundary the junction diverges from the germline segment, which might be a read error. V usage is TRBV29-1 and J usage is TRBJ2-7; D may be TRBD2 (5 bases). The germline V gene encodes CDR1 SQVTM and CDR2 ANQGSEA. The CDR3 contains 13 residues. The DNA for the CDR3 is TGCTGCGTTGGGTCAGGACGGGGCTACGAGCAGTACTTC. Amino acids: CCVGSGRGYEQYF.

The J gene is TRBJ2-6, the V gene TRBV5-1; D not resolved. CDR3 size: 14 residues. Germline V gene sequence: CDR1 SGHRS, CDR2 YFSETQ. V lost 5 bases, J lost 4 bases, and 10 bases lay in between. Here the CDR3 reads CASRKDAGANVLTF. The CDR3 region has the DNA TGCGCCAGCAGGAAGGACGCGGGGGCCAACGTCCTGACTTTC.

The V and J genes are TRBV4-3 and TRBJ2-3, with 11 positions matching TRBD2. CDR1 is LGHNA, CDR2 YSLEER, per germline. The CDR3 consists of 19 residues. The V and J ends lost 0 bases and 5 bases, in that order; junction bases with no gene match: 13. CDR3 sequence (DNA): TGCGCCAGCAGCCAAGAATGGCTAGCGGGAGGACCCAGGGGAGATACGCAGTATTTT. Protein product: CASSQEWLAGGPRGDTQYF.

The chain joins TRBV9 to TRBJ2-3; no reliable D call. CDR1 is SGDLS and CDR2 is YYNGEE in the germline V gene. This CDR3 is 13 amino acids long. The V and J ends lost 4 bases and 7 bases respectively, with 13 bases between them. This CDR3 reads CASSPSMGYTQYF. The CDR3 DNA reads TGTGCCAGCAGCCCGTCTATGGGTTATACGCAGTATTTT.

This clonotype was counted between two and nine times. The chain employs TRBV10-2 and TRBJ2-7; D possibly corresponds to TRBD2 (6 bases). The CDR3 spans 14 residues. Trimming removed 7 bases from V and 3 bases from J, with 16 bases in between. Germline CDR1 reads WSHSY; CDR2 reads SAAADI. Written as DNA, the CDR3 is TGCGCCAGCACTCTCTCGGGAGAAGGCTACGAGCAGTACTTC. Translated: CASTLSGEGYEQYF.

The V gene is TRBV19, the J gene TRBJ1-5; D unclear. Germline CDR1 and CDR2: LNHDA and SQIVND (reference sequence). The CDR3 is 14 residues long. The V and J ends lost 2 bases and 6 bases respectively, with 11 bases between them. CDR3 protein: CASSISSKGQPQHF. The CDR3 bases are TGTGCCAGTAGTATATCTAGTAAAGGTCAGCCCCAGCATTTT.

This clonotype was detected a few times. J is TRBJ1-2 and V is TRBV3-1, with TRBD1 matching over 7 bases. The CDR3 contains 16 residues. From germline, CDR1 is LGHDT and CDR2 YNNKEL (reference sequence). V was clipped by 0 bases and J by 4 bases; unmatched bases: 8. The CDR3 spells CASSQEGQIGLYGYTF. DNA of the CDR3: TGTGCCAGCAGCCAAGAGGGACAGATCGGGCTCTATGGCTACACCTTC.

This clonotype came up a few times. The chain uses TRBV20-1 and TRBJ2-1; TRBD2 agrees at 8 bases. This CDR3 has 13 amino acids. The germline gives CDR1 DFQATT, CDR2 SNEGSKA (reference sequence). V lost 8 bases, J lost 8 bases, and 11 bases stayed unmatched. The CDR3: CSYPGTSLHEQFF. CDR3 DNA: TGCAGTTACCCCGGGACTAGTCTCCATGAGCAGTTCTTC.

V and J are TRBV20-1 and TRBJ2-3; weak D call: TRBD2 (5 bases). The germline V gene has CDR1 DFQATT and CDR2 SNEGSKA (reference sequence). V was cut by 7 bases and J by 0 bases, with 11 bases left in between. This CDR3 has 13 residues. Here the CDR3 DNA reads TGCAGTGGATGGGAGACTAGCACAGATACGCAGTATTTT. This translates into CSGWETSTDTQYF.